The T cell receptor (beta chain) under discussion was sequenced for a study of long-term antiretroviral therapy in people with HIV. It was version v3.0 of the immunoSEQ assay that was run at survey level. Repertoires were generated with immunoSEQ multiplex PCR, while TCRdb's copy carries only in-frame clones and drops some. The sample has 20,000 to 25,000 clones, less than 85% seen once; the top ten hold 8% to 9%. Looked up from germline, CDR1 is MRHNA and CDR2 is SNTAGT. CDR3 size: 13 residues. With 3 bases removed from V and 6 bases from J, the gap between germline ends came to 12 bases. This sequence joins TRBV6-4 and TRBJ2-7; D is perhaps TRBD1 or TRBD2 (5 bases each). The sample was unsorted PBMCs, taken at the start of antiretroviral therapy. The sequence was collected from a man in his forties or fifties with HIV. In DNA form, the CDR3 reads TGTGCCAGCAGTGAAGGGACCGAGGGCGAGCAGTACTTC. Translation: CASSEGTEGEQYF.